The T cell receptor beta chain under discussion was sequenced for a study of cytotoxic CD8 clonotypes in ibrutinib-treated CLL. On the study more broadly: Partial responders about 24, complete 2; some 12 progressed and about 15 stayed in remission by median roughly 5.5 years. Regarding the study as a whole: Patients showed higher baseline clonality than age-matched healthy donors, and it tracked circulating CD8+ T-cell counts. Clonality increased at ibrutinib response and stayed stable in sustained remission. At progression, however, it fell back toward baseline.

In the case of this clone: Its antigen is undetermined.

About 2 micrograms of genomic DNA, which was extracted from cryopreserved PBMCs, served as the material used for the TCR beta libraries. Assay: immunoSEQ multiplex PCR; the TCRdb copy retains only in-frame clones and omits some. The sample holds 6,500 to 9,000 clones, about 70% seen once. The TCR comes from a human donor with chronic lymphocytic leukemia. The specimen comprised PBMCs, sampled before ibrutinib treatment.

The CDR3 DNA reads as TGTGCCAGCAGCTCAAGATCAGGCTCAGGGTCATACGAGCAGTACTTC. Its protein product is CASSSRSGSGSYEQYF. This chain links TRBV9 with TRBJ2-7; D is possibly TRBD1 (5 bases). Germline CDR1 reads SGDLS; CDR2 reads YYNGEE. This CDR3 comprises 16 residues. V was clipped by 4 bases and J by 4 bases, with 21 bases between them. The entire variable domain, with the rest obtained from reference TRBV9 and TRBJ2-7, is as follows: DSGVTQTPKHLITATGQRVTLRCSPRSGDLSVYWYQQSLDQGLQFLIQYYNGEERAKGNILERFSAQQFPDLHSELNLSSLELGDSALYFCASSSRSGSGSYEQYFGPGTRLTVT.